The clone carrying this T cell receptor (beta chain) was recorded only once. The source of the sample is a study of blood T cell repertoires in COVID-19. The overall study: Acute-phase and convalescent COVID-19 samples originated in the United States, Italy and Spain. From T cells, B-cell-depleted T cells, or PBMCs came the material, which was cDNA or gDNA.

As handled by the study authors: Scientists estimated how many nucleated cells there were by amplifying reference gene primers. TCRdb's table, derived via immunoSEQ multiplex PCR, lists solely in-frame clones and lacks some. V and J calls and clone size are given by that table; D and trimming were obtained from the DNA. The table records approximately 130,000 clones, approximately 85% of them present only once. The CDR3 is made up of 16 amino acids. The germline V gene encodes CDR1 MNHEY and CDR2 SVGAGI. The J segment lost 0 bases and the V segment lost 4 bases, leaving 6 bases of the junction unmatched.

The TCR was taken from a human donor in a cohort sampled during active COVID-19. The sample comprised peripheral blood. The rearrangement joins TRBV6-5 to TRBJ2-5, with 9 bases identical to TRBD2. CDR3 sequence reads: CASSWGTSYDQETQYF. The CDR3 bases are TGTGCCAGCAGTTGGGGGACTAGCTACGACCAAGAGACCCAGTACTTC.